The rows below give T cell receptor beta chains drawn from one sample of a study of blood T cells in healthy people across ages. MiXCR, run by TCRdb on the 5' RACE reads, gives a single entry per CDR3 protein. Here the sample spans around 1,000,000 distinct CDR3 sequences, less than 45% being singletons. The sequenced sample was blood. The receptors originated from a young man in good health. CDR3s include the opening cysteine and the closing phenylalanine or tryptophan. D genes are given only for firm matches. Clone size, where shown, is once, few, many, or a class for clones that have expanded.

j_call clone_size d_call v_call cdr3_aa cdr3_nt
TRBJ2-1 - - TRBV27 CASTGRGSNEQFF TGTGCCAGCACTGGGCGGGGCTCCAATGAGCAGTTCTTC
TRBJ1-5 - - TRBV5-1 CASSLGQGKANQPQHF TGCGCCAGCAGCTTGGGGCAGGGTAAGGCGAACCAGCCCCAGCATTTT
TRBJ2-7 few - TRBV3-1 CASSPERMAYEQYF TGTGCCAGCAGCCCCGAGCGGATGGCCTACGAGCAGTACTTC
TRBJ1-3 - - TRBV5-6 CASSFLTGPTGNTIYF TGTGCCAGCAGCTTTCTAACAGGGCCTACTGGAAACACCATATATTTT
TRBJ1-2 - TRBD1 TRBV29-1 CSVVEMDRGPNYGYTF TGCAGCGTTGTAGAAATGGACAGGGGGCCTAACTATGGCTACACCTTC
TRBJ1-5 - TRBD1 TRBV6-1 CASSKTTGTAYSNQPQHF TGTGCCAGCAGTAAGACGACAGGGACGGCCTATAGCAATCAGCCCCAGCATTTT
TRBJ2-7 many - TRBV6-5 CASSPGATAYEQYF TGTGCCAGCAGCCCCGGGGCTACAGCCTACGAGCAGTACTTC
TRBJ1-2 few TRBD1 TRBV10-3 CAIRGQGSNYGYTF TGTGCCATCAGAGGACAGGGAAGTAACTATGGCTACACCTTC
TRBJ2-2 - - TRBV4-2 CASSQVKNTGELFF TGTGCCAGCAGCCAAGTAAAGAACACCGGGGAGCTGTTTTTT
TRBJ2-3 many - TRBV7-3 CASSLMDTDTQYF TGTGCCAGCAGCTTAATGGACACAGATACGCAGTATTTT
TRBJ1-5 many TRBD1 TRBV6-6 CASRVTGGNQPQHF TGTGCCAGCAGGGTTACAGGGGGCAATCAGCCCCAGCATTTT
TRBJ1-5 many - TRBV4-2 CASSQDRDQPQHF TGTGCCAGCAGCCAAGATCGGGATCAGCCCCAGCATTTT
TRBJ2-5 few - TRBV9 CASSVAPSRGYETQYF TGTGCCAGCAGCGTAGCCCCCTCGAGGGGCTATGAGACCCAGTACTTC
TRBJ2-3 - - TRBV7-3 CASSLIGAAPGTDTQYF TGTGCCAGCAGCTTAATTGGGGCGGCTCCGGGGACAGATACGCAGTATTTT
TRBJ1-1 few TRBD1 TRBV7-9 CASSIWDRERTEAFF TGTGCCAGCAGCATCTGGGACAGGGAGAGGACTGAAGCTTTCTTT
TRBJ2-3 many TRBD1 TRBV29-1 CSVDGQGAPDTQYF TGCAGCGTAGACGGACAGGGGGCACCAGATACGCAGTATTTT
TRBJ1-5 - - TRBV7-9 CASTSGDRNQPQHF TGTGCCAGCACCAGTGGGGATCGGAATCAGCCCCAGCATTTT
TRBJ1-3 - - TRBV9 CASSNGQSAGNTIYF TGTGCCAGCAGCAACGGACAGTCGGCTGGAAACACCATATATTTT
TRBJ1-5 once TRBD1 TRBV4-2 CASSRYRGTDQPQHF TGTGCCAGCAGCCGTTACAGGGGAACGGATCAGCCCCAGCATTTT
TRBJ2-1 - TRBD2 TRBV5-1 CASSGTSSYNGQFF TGCGCCAGCAGCGGGACTAGCAGTTACAATGGGCAGTTCTTC
TRBJ1-4 - TRBD1 TRBV7-9 CASSDGLDRGLNEKLFF TGTGCCAGCAGCGATGGTCTGGACAGGGGCCTTAATGAAAAACTGTTTTTT
TRBJ2-3 - - TRBV7-2 CASSLFGRTDTQYF TGTGCCAGCAGCCTGTTCGGCCGCACAGATACGCAGTATTTT
TRBJ2-5 - - TRBV4-2 CASSQRGGLGETQYF TGTGCCAGCAGCCAACGTGGGGGGTTGGGAGAGACCCAGTACTTC
TRBJ1-2 few - TRBV4-1 CASSQDSGFYGYTF TGCGCCAGCAGCCAAGATTCAGGGTTTTATGGCTACACCTTC
TRBJ2-7 few - TRBV6-5 CASSYDTNYEQYF TGTGCCAGCAGTTACGACACTAATTACGAGCAGTACTTC
TRBJ1-5 - TRBD1 TRBV7-8 CASSLALRGDQPQHF TGTGCCAGCAGCTTAGCGCTCAGGGGGGATCAGCCCCAGCATTTT
TRBJ1-2 - TRBD1 TRBV11-2 CASSLDSQGASGYTF TGTGCCAGCAGCTTAGATAGCCAGGGGGCTAGCGGCTACACCTTC
TRBJ1-4 few - TRBV4-3 CASSQDRTANEKLFF TGCGCCAGCAGCCAAGATCGCACGGCCAATGAAAAACTGTTTTTT
TRBJ1-1 - - TRBV2 CVLVGRATEAFF TGTGTCTTAGTGGGCAGGGCCACGGAAGCTTTCTTT
TRBJ1-1 - TRBD1 TRBV20-1 CSARQTGVNTEAFF TGCAGTGCTAGGCAAACAGGGGTGAACACTGAAGCTTTCTTT
TRBJ1-1 - - TRBV4-1 CASSHVTANTEAFF TGCGCCAGCAGCCATGTCACGGCGAACACTGAAGCTTTCTTT
TRBJ1-5 - TRBD1 TRBV12-3/TRBV12-4 CASSRRGDQPQHF TGTGCCAGCAGTCGCAGGGGGGACCAGCCCCAGCATTTT
TRBJ2-2 once - TRBV20-1 CSARWPATSNTGELFF TGCAGTGCTAGATGGCCAGCCACCTCGAACACCGGGGAGCTGTTTTTT
TRBJ2-3 - - TRBV29-1 CSVEDGATDTQYF TGCAGCGTTGAAGACGGGGCCACAGATACGCAGTATTTT
TRBJ2-1 few TRBD2 TRBV9 CASSVSGLAGQNNEQFF TGTGCCAGCAGCGTATCTGGACTAGCGGGCCAAAACAATGAGCAGTTCTTC
TRBJ2-1 many TRBD1 TRBV20-1 CSANGQAPTYYNEQFF TGCAGTGCCAACGGACAGGCCCCTACCTACTACAATGAGCAGTTCTTC
TRBJ2-1 - - TRBV12-3/TRBV12-4 CASSSLHEQFF TGTGCCAGCAGTTCCCTCCATGAGCAGTTCTTC
TRBJ2-1 once - TRBV29-1 CSVDSKRDRWETQFF TGCAGCGTTGATTCAAAAAGGGATCGTTGGGAGACCCAGTTCTTC
TRBJ2-1 - TRBD2 TRBV6-5 CASSRDGTSLRNEQFF TGTGCCAGCAGCCGAGACGGGACTAGCCTCCGGAATGAGCAGTTCTTC
TRBJ2-2 - - TRBV20-1 CSARGVQNTGELFF TGCAGTGCTAGAGGCGTCCAGAACACCGGGGAGCTGTTTTTT
TRBJ1-2 few - TRBV28 CASRTKGINYGYTF TGTGCCAGCAGGACGAAGGGGATCAACTATGGCTACACCTTC
TRBJ1-5 - - TRBV2 CASSEGVVNQPQHF TGTGCCAGCAGTGAAGGGGTCGTCAATCAGCCCCAGCATTTT
TRBJ2-1 - TRBD2 TRBV14 CASSQGGLAGANQETQFF TGTGCCAGCAGCCAAGGGGGACTAGCGGGGGCGAACCAAGAGACCCAGTTCTTC
TRBJ1-1 - - TRBV2 CTSSEEDAEAFF TGTACCAGCAGTGAAGAGGACGCTGAAGCTTTCTTT
TRBJ2-7 - TRBD2 TRBV28 CASNRAGESYEQYF TGTGCCAGCAATCGAGCGGGGGAATCCTACGAGCAGTACTTC
TRBJ2-3 - TRBD2 TRBV9 CASSAGRGTPDTQYF TGTGCCAGCAGCGCCGGGCGGGGGACCCCAGATACGCAGTATTTT
TRBJ2-1 once - TRBV6-2/TRBV6-3 CASSRASGARVNEQFF TGTGCCAGCAGTAGAGCTTCCGGAGCTAGAGTCAATGAGCAGTTCTTC
TRBJ2-3 - TRBD2 TRBV9 CASSVDLAGALPATKYF TGTGCCAGCAGCGTAGACCTAGCGGGGGCCCTGCCGGCTACGAAGTATTTT
TRBJ2-3 - - TRBV27 CASSLQGGLYTDMQYF TGTGCCAGCAGTTTACAGGGGGGCCTTTACACAGATATGCAGTATTTT
TRBJ2-7 - TRBD1 TRBV6-5 CASSTTGDEQYF TGTGCCAGCAGTACCACAGGGGACGAGCAGTACTTC
TRBJ2-3 - - TRBV12-3/TRBV12-4 CASSPHRRGAMTFSLPNTDTQYF TGTGCCAGCAGCCCCCACCGCCGGGGAGCCATGACTTTTTCACTTCCCAACACAGATACGCAGTATTTT
TRBJ1-6 - - TRBV6-6 CASSYASARAASPLHF TGTGCCAGCAGTTACGCCTCCGCCAGGGCAGCTTCACCCCTCCACTTT
TRBJ2-1 - TRBD2 TRBV9 CASSVGGSSGGAFEQFF TGTGCCAGCAGCGTAGGCGGGAGTAGCGGGGGGGCGTTTGAGCAGTTCTTC
TRBJ1-6 - - TRBV12-3/TRBV12-4 CASSPRPPCSPLHF TGTGCCAGCAGCCCGAGGCCACCTTGTTCACCCCTCCACTTT
TRBJ1-1 - TRBD1 TRBV4-1 CASGYRQGNTEAFF TGCGCCAGCGGGTACAGACAGGGAAACACTGAAGCTTTCTTT
TRBJ2-4 - - TRBV6-1 CASSDGPYQWGIQYF TGTGCCAGCAGTGACGGACCTTACCAGTGGGGCATTCAGTACTTC
TRBJ2-7 many - TRBV20-1 CSASRTDVNEQYF TGCAGTGCTAGCCGGACAGATGTCAATGAGCAGTACTTC
TRBJ2-7 - - TRBV9 CASSVATGNPYEQYF TGTGCCAGCAGCGTAGCTACAGGAAACCCCTACGAGCAGTACTTC
TRBJ2-7 once TRBD2 TRBV29-1 CSVKGLAGASTYEQYF TGCAGCGTCAAGGGACTAGCGGGGGCCTCCACCTACGAGCAGTACTTC
TRBJ2-7 - - TRBV6-5 CASGRPYNEQYF TGTGCCAGCGGGAGACCCTACAATGAGCAGTACTTC